Sequencing of this T cell receptor beta chain was carried out in a study of T cell clonality in common variable immunodeficiency. The study's findings and limits: Reportedly, TCR beta sequences from common variable immunodeficiency showed fewer deletions and N-nucleotide insertions.

In this sample, this clone turned up many times. Its antigen is currently unknown. The CDR3 end lies 3 residues beyond the end of the read and is filled in from the germline J gene. This CDR3 has 17 amino acids. The V gene lost 5 bases and the J gene lost 2 bases, with 19 bases spanning the gap. Germline lookup yields CDR1 LNHNV and CDR2 YYDKDF (reference sequence). Donors gave roughly 5 to 9 ml heparinized peripheral whole blood. Data came from immunoSEQ multiplex PCR; TCRdb stores just in-frame clones and leaves some out. The sample was found to contain about 37,000 clones, and every one recurs. The chain is built from TRBV15 and TRBJ2-1; TRBD2 might be the D (5 bases). The TCR comes from a person aged 18-70 years in good health. Sequencing was performed on peripheral blood mononuclear cells. CDR3 amino acids: CATSSGVHPVAYNEQFF. The sequenced CDR3 bases are TGTGCCACCAGCTCCGGGGTTCACCCGGTCGCCTACAATGAG.